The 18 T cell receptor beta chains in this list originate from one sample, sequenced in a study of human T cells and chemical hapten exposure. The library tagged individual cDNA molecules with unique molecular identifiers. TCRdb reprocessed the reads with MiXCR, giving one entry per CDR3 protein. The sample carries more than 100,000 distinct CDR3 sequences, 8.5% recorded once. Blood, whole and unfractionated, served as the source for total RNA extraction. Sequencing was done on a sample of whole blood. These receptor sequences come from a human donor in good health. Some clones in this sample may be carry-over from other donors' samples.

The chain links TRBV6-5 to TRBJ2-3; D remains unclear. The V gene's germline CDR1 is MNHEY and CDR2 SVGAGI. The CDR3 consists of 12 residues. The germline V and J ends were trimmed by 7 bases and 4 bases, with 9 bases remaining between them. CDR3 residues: CASKGSSDTQYF. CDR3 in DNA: TGTGCCAGCAAAGGTAGCTCAGATACGCAGTATTTT.

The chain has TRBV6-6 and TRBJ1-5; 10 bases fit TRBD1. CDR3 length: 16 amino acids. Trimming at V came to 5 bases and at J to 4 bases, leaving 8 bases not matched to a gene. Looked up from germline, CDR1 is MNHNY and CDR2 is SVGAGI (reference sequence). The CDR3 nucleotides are TGTGCCAGCAGTGGATGGGGACAGGGGAAAAATCAGCCCCAGCATTTT. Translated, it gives CASSGWGQGKNQPQHF.

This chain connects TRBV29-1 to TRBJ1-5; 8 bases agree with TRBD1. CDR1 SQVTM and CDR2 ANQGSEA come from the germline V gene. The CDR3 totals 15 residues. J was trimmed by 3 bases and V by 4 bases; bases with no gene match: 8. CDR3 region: CSVGNRGRNNQPQHF. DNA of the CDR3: TGCAGCGTTGGGAACAGGGGGAGAAACAATCAGCCCCAGCATTTT.

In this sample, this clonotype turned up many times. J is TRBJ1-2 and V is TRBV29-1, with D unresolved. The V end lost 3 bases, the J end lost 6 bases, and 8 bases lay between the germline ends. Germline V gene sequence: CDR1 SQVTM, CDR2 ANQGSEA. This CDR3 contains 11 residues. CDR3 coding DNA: TGCAGCGTTGACGTTCGCGATGGCTACACCTTC. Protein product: CSVDVRDGYTF.

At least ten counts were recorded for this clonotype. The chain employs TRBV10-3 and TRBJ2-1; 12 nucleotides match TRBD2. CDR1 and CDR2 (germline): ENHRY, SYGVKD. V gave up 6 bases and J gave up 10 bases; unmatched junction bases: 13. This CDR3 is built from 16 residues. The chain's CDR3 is CAIRGTSGRRGGEQFF. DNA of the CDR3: TGTGCCATCAGGGGGACTAGCGGGCGCCGCGGTGGAGAGCAGTTCTTC.

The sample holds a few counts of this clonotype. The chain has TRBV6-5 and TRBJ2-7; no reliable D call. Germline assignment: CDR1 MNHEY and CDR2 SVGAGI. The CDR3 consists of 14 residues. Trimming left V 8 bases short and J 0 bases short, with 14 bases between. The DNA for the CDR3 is TGTGCCAGCCGCCAGACCCAGAGCTCCTACGAGCAGTACTTC. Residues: CASRQTQSSYEQYF.

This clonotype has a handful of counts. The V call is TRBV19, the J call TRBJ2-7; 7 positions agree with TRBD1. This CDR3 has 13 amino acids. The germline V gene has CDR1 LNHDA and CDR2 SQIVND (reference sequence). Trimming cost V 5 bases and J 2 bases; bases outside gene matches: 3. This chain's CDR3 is CASSLGQPYEQYF. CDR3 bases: TGTGCCAGTAGTTTGGGACAGCCCTACGAGCAGTACTTC.

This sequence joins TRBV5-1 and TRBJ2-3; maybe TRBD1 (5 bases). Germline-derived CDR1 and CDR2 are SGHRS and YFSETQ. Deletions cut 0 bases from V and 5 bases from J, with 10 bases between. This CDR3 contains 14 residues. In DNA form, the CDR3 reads TGCGCCAGCAGCTTGGCGGCAGGGTTAGATACGCAGTATTTT. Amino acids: CASSLAAGLDTQYF. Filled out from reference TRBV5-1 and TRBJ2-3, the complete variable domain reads KAGVTQTPRYLIKTRGQQVTLSCSPISGHRSVSWYQQTPGQGLQFLFEYFSETQRNKGNFPGRFSGRQFSNSRSEMNVSTLELGDSALYLCASSLAAGLDTQYFGPGTRLTVL.

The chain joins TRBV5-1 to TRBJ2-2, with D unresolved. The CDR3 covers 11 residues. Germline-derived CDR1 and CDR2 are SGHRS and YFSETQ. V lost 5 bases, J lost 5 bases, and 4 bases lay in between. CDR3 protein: CASSGTGELFF. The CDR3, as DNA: TGCGCCAGCAGTGGAACCGGGGAGCTGTTTTTT.

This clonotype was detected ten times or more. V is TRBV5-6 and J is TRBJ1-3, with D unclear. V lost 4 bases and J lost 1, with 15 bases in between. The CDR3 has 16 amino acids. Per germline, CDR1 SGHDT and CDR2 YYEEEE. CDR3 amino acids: CASSRKLNRSGNTIYF. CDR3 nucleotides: TGTGCCAGCAGCCGGAAGCTAAATAGGTCTGGAAACACCATATATTTT.

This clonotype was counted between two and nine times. CDR3 loop: CASSLKPGGYGYTF. CDR3 sequence (DNA): TGTGCCAGCAGTTTAAAGCCGGGGGGCTATGGCTACACCTTC. The V call is TRBV12-3 or TRBV12-4, the J call TRBJ1-2; TRBD1 might be the D (5 bases). V lost 2 bases and J 4 bases, leaving 11 bases between the germline ends. This CDR3 has 14 amino acids.

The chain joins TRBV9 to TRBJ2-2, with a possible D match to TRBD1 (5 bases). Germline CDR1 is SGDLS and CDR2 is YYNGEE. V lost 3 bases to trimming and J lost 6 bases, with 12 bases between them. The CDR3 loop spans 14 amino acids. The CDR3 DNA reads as TGTGCCAGCAGCGCCGTCCAGGGTGCCGGGGAGCTGTTTTTT. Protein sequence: CASSAVQGAGELFF.

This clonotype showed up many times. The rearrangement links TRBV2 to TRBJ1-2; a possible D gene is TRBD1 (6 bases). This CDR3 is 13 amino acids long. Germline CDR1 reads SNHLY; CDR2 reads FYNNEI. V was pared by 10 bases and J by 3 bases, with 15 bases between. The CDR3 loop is CAILPRTDYGYTF. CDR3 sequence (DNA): TGTGCCATCCTCCCCCGGACAGACTATGGCTACACCTTC. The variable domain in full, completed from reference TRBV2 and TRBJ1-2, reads EPEVTQTPSHQVTQMGQEVILRCVPISNHLYFYWYRQILGQKVEFLVSFYNNEISEKSEIFDDQFSVERPDGSNFTLKIRSTKLEDSAMYFCAILPRTDYGYTFGSGTRLTVV.

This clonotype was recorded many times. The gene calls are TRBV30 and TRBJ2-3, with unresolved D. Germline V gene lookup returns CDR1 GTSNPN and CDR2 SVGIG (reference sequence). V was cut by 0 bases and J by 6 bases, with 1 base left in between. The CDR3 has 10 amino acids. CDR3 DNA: TGTGCCTGGAGTGTTGATACGCAGTATTTT. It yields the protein CAWSVDTQYF.

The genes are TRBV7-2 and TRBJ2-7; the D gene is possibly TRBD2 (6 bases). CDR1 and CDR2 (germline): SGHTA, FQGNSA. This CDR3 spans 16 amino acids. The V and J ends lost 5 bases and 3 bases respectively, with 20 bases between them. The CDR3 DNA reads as TGTGCCAGCAGCCCAGATGGAGGGGTACCAGACTACGAGCAGTACTTC. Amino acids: CASSPDGGVPDYEQYF.

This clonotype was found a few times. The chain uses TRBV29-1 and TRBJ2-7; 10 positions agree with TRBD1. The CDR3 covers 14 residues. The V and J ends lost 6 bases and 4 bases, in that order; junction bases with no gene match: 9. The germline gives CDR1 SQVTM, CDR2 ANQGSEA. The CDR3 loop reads CSVMRQGARYEQYF. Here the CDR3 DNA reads TGCAGCGTCATGAGACAGGGGGCGCGATACGAGCAGTACTTC.

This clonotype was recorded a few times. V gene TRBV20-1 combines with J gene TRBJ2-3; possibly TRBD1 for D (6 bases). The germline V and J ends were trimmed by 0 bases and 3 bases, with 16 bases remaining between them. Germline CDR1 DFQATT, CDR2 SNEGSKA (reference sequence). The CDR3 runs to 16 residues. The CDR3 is CSARDLKQGETDTQYF. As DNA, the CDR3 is TGCAGTGCTAGAGATTTGAAACAGGGAGAGACAGATACGCAGTATTTT.

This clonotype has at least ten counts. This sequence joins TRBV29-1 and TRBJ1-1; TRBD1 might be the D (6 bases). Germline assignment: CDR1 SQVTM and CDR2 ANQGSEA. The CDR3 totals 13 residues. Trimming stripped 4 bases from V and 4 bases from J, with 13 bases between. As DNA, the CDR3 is TGCAGCGTTGGTCAGCAGGGGCTCACTGAAGCTTTCTTT. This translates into CSVGQQGLTEAFF.